This T cell receptor beta chain originates from a study of regulatory T cells in long-lasting Graves disease (dated by TCRdb to the early 2020s). Background for the entire study: Antithyroid drugs had been taken for less than 3 months by newly diagnosed Graves' disease patients. This study used TCR sequencing and RNA sequencing of peripheral blood to compare persistent Graves' disease patients against newly diagnosed Graves' disease patients. The study was conducted in China and was registered as a clinical trial. A total of approximately 35 samples underwent TCR sequencing: around 13 from persistent and 20 from newly diagnosed Graves' disease patients. Study-wide findings and limitations: TRBV28, TRBJ1-2 and TRBJ2-5 were preferentially used in persistent disease, while TRBV20-1 and TRBJ2-1 were favored in newly diagnosed disease. Because the primary lesion, thyroid tissue, could not be accessed, the study looked at peripheral blood alone. As a limitation, the authors acknowledged that the small sample size may reduce accuracy. Persistent Graves' disease patients showed lower TCR Shannon entropy and fewer highly expanded clones than newly diagnosed patients, suggesting clonal expansion. Sequencing and analysis were restricted to the TCR beta chain. A larger number of public clonotypes was shared among persistent patients (around 2,700) than among newly diagnosed patients (more than 850).

In this sample, this clonotype turned up many times. Its antigen remains undetermined. No base quality information exists; no much larger clone differs at one position. Cut back by 0 bases and 7 bases, the V and J ends lie 10 bases apart. The CDR3 spans 14 residues, from the cysteine through the phenylalanine. Solely the CDR3 DNA is kept, with 42 bases framed from the first base. In the germline V gene (reference sequence), CDR1 corresponds to LGHDT and CDR2 to YNNKEL. Libraries came from multiplex PCR. Sequencing used an Illumina HiSeq 4000. TCR beta libraries were built with iRepertoire HTBI primers and Arm-PCR amplification of CDR3 regions. Gel purification was performed on PCR products prior to sequencing. On the study's bioinformatics: Gene usage analysis of CDR3 amino acid clonotypes used the roughly 60 TRBV and about 14 TRBJ segments found across samples. COPE and FqMerger were used to merge the filtered high-quality paired reads into contigs. BLAST was used to align contigs to IMGT TRBV, TRBD and TRBJ reference genes, and CDR3 was defined according to IMGT. Any clonotype with a frequency above 0.1% was classified as a highly expanded clone. Shannon entropy was used to measure repertoire diversity, and the Gini coefficient was used to measure V-J evenness. A clonotype found in more than one individual was treated as public. The public reads were reanalyzed by TCRdb: fastp trimming at Q25, MiXCR alignment, in-frame beta chains only. Rows with one shared CDR3 protein collapse into an entry with the most common genes and DNA. TCRdb's processing, not the study's, gives the V and J calls here. The sample records around 480,000 distinct CDR3 sequences, around 15% of which are singletons. The top ten clonotypes cover roughly an eighth of the sample.

Reading the label with the study, this specimen's time point is: newly diagnosed GD, antithyroid drugs for less than 3 months. RNA was extracted from PBMCs in TRIzol for both TCR sequencing and RNA sequencing. The diagnosis of Graves' disease followed American Thyroid Association guidelines. Patients were recruited from an endocrinology department in Xi'an, China. Each patient gave around 9 milliliters of peripheral blood, collected in an EDTA anticoagulant tube. Ficoll Paque Plus density gradient separation was used to isolate PBMCs, and no further T cell sorting was performed. An Agilent 2100 Bioanalyzer and agarose gel were used to check RNA quality, while a NanoDrop 2000 measured RNA concentration. Another study also made use of these data, one on T cells in Graves' hyperthyroidism and ophthalmopathy. As the second paper documents: Stable Graves' hyperthyroidism was defined as no progression to ophthalmopathy during 18 months of follow-up. Hyperthyroidism patients were newly diagnosed, with disease duration under 2 months, and aged 18 to 65 years. Patients with uncontrolled infections, other autoimmune diseases, pregnancy or lactation were excluded. Clinical symptoms, serum thyroxine and TRAb, thyroid ultrasound, and orbital computed tomography formed the basis for the diagnoses. For the first round of RT-PCR on the TCR CDR3, the HTBI primer set was used together with the Qiagen OneStep RT-PCR kit. Most expanded thyroid clonotypes (frequency above 0.001) were also detected in blood, suggesting blood repertoires may reflect thyroid immune responses. In cross-validation, a model built on a 13 V-J signature told ophthalmopathy apart from stable hyperthyroidism with approximately 90% sensitivity and 81% to 82% specificity, and in testing the same model reached 80%/75%. In validation, the model predicted progression to ophthalmopathy with 55% to 71% sensitivity and 72% to 85% specificity, a median of approximately 6.5 months before onset. To identify distinguishing TCR V-J signatures, a discovery cohort of 100 or so patients was used, comprising some 43 with Graves' ophthalmopathy and under 60 with stable Graves' hyperthyroidism. An independent validation cohort of fewer than 20 hyperthyroidism patients and 17 patients who later progressed to ophthalmopathy tested prospective prediction of ophthalmopathy. The approximately 100 discovery patients were randomly divided into training and test sets at a 7:3 ratio. Thyroid tissue and blood T-cell repertoires from more than 5 Graves' hyperthyroidism patients were also compared in the study. Once sampling was done, hyperthyroidism patients were given methimazole at a starting dose of 30 mg daily, whereas ophthalmopathy patients were given high-dose intravenous methylprednisolone. A second multiplex PCR round built the libraries, followed by size selection and purification. The libraries were sequenced on an Illumina HiSeq2000 using paired-end 100 bp reads. SOAPnuke was used to process the raw data, with reads discarded if the reads contained adapters or uncalled bases, had a mean Phred below 15, or lacked an exact constant-primer or identifier match. High-quality paired reads were merged using COPE v1.2.5, and each unique nucleotide sequence was defined as a clonotype. MiTCR v1.1 was used to align clonotypes to the IMGT TRBV, TRBD and TRBJ reference segments. The analysis was restricted to V-J combinations with a frequency above 0.0001, which together covered about 99% of the repertoires. The TCS score was defined as F50 (clonal expansion) divided by E x V (chaos), with BLOSUM62-based TCRdist calculated between CDR3 peptides within each V-J. Welch's t-statistics and random forest reduced fewer than 550 V-J features to 13, which were used in a naive Bayes classifier (R e1071). Sample size was not statistically predetermined, and investigators were not blinded to group allocation. According to the paper, TCR Vbeta CDR3 sequencing was carried out on more than 120 peripheral blood samples, which came from 40 to 45 ophthalmopathy, around 74 hyperthyroidism and about 17 progressor patients.

The sequence is built from TRBV3-1 and TRBJ2-1; tentative D gene TRBD1, with 6 bases matching. This material consisted of peripheral blood mononuclear cells (PBMCs), taken at new diagnosis, from a patient treated with antithyroid drugs. The receptor comes from a man aged 35-49 years with Graves disease. Donor details come from another sample of the same person, matched by shared clones. In nucleotides, the sequence is TGTGCCAGCAGCCAAGATATTACAGGGAATGAGCAGTTCTTC. Its amino acids are CASSQDITGNEQFF.